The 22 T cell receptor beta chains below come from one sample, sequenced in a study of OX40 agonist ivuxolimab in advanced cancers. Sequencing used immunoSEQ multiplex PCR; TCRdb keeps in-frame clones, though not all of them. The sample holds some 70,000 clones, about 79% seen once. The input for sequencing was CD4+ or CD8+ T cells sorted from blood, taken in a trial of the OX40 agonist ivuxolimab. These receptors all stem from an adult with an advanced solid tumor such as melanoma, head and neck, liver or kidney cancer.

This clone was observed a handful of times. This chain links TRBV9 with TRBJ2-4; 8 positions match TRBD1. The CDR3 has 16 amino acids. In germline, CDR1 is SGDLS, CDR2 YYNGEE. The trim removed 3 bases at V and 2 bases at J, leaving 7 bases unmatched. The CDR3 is CASSATGGITKNIQYF. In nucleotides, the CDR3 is TGTGCCAGCAGCGCAACAGGGGGTATAACCAAAAACATTCAGTACTTC.

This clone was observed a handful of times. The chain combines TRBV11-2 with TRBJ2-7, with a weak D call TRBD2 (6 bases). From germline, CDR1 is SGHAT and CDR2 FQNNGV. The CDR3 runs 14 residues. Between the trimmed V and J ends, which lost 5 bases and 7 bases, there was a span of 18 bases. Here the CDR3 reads CASSPGGSGREQYF. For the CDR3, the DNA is TGTGCCAGCAGCCCTGGAGGTTCGGGGAGGGAGCAGTACTTC.

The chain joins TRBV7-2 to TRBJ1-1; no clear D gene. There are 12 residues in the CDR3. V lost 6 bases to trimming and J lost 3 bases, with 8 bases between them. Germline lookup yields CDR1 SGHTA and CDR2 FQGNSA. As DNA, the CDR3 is TGTGCCAGCAGTCTTCAGGACACTGAAGCTTTCTTT. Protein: CASSLQDTEAFF.

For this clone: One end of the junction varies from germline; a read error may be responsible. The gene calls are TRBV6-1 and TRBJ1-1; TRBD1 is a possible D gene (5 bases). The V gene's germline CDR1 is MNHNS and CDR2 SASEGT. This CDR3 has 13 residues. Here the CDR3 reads CAGSPGMNTEAFF. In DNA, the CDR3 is TGTGCCGGCAGTCCAGGGATGAACACTGAAGCTTTCTTT.

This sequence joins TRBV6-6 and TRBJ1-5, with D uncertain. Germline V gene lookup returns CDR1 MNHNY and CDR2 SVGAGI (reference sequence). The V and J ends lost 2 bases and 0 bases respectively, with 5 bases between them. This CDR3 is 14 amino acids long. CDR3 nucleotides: TGTGCCAGCAGTTACGACACTAGCAATCAGCCCCAGCATTTT. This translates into CASSYDTSNQPQHF.

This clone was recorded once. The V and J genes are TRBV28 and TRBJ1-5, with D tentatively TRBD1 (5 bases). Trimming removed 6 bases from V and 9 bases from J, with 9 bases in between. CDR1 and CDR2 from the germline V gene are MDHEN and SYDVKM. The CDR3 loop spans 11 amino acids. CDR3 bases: TGTGCCAGCAGGGGGAGGGGGCCCCAGCATTTT. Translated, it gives CASRGRGPQHF. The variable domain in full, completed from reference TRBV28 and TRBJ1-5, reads DVKVTQSSRYLVKRTGEKVFLECVQDMDHENMFWYRQDPGLGLRLIYFSYDVKMKEKGDIPEGYSVSREKKERFSLILESASTNQTSMYLCASRGRGPQHFGDGTRLSIL.

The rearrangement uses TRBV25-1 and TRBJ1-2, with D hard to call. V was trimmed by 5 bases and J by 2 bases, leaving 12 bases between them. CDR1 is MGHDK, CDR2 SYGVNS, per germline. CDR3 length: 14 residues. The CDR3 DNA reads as TGTGCCAGCAGTAAACATTCCGGGAACTATGGCTACACCTTC. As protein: CASSKHSGNYGYTF.

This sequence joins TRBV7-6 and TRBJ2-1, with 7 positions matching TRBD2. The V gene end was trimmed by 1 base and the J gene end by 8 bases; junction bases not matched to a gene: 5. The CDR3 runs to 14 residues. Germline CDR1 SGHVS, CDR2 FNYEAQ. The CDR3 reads CASSLGLAGYEQFF. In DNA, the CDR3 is TGTGCCAGCAGCTTAGGACTAGCAGGATATGAGCAGTTCTTC.

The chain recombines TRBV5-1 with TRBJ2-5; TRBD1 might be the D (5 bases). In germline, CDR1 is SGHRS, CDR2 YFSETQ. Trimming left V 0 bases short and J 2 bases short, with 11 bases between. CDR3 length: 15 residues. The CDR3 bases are TGCGCCAGCAGCTTGGTGGCAGGGAAACAAGAGACCCAGTACTTC. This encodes CASSLVAGKQETQYF. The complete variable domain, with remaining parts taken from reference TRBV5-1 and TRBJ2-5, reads KAGVTQTPRYLIKTRGQQVTLSCSPISGHRSVSWYQQTPGQGLQFLFEYFSETQRNKGNFPGRFSGRQFSNSRSEMNVSTLELGDSALYLCASSLVAGKQETQYFGPGTRLLVL.

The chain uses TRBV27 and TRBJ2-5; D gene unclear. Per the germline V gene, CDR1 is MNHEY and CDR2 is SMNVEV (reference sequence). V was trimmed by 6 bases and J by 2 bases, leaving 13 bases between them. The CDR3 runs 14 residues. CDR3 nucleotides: TGTGCCAGCAGCCCCATGGTGGGGCAAGAGACCCAGTACTTC. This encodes CASSPMVGQETQYF.

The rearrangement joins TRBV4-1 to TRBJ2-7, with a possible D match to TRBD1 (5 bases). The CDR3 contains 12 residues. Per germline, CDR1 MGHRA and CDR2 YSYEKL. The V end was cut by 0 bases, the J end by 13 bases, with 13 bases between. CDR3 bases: TGCGCCAGCAGCCAAGATGGGGCCAGCCTTTACTTC. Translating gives CASSQDGASLYF.

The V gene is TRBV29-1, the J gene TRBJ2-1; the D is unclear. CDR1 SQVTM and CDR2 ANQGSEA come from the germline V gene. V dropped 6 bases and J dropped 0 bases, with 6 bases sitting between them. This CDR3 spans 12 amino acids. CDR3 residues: CSVYSSYNEQFF. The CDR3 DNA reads TGCAGCGTATATAGCTCCTACAATGAGCAGTTCTTC.

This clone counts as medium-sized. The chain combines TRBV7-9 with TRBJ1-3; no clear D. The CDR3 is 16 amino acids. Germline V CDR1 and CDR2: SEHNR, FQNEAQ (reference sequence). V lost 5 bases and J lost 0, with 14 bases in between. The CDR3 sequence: CASSRTLGLSGNTIYF. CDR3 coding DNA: TGTGCCAGCAGCCGAACTTTAGGGCTCTCTGGAAACACCATATATTTT.

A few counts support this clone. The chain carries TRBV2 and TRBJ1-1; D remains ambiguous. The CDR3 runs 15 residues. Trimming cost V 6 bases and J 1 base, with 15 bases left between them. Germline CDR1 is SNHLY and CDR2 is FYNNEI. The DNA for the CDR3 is TGTGCCAGCAGCTTGTTAAGTCCGGCGAACACTGAAGCTTTCTTT. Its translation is CASSLLSPANTEAFF.

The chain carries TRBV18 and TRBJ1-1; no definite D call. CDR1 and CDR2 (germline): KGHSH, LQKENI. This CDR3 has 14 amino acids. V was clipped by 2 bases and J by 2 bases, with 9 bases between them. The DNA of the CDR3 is TGTGCCAGCTCACCAACGACCTATAACACTGAAGCTTTCTTT. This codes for CASSPTTYNTEAFF.

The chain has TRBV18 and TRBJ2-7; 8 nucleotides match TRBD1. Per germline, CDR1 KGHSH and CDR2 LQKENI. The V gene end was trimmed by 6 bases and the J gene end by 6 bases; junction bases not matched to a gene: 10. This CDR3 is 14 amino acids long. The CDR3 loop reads CASSDRTGMSEQYF. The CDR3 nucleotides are TGTGCCAGCTCCGACCGGACAGGGATGAGCGAGCAGTACTTC.

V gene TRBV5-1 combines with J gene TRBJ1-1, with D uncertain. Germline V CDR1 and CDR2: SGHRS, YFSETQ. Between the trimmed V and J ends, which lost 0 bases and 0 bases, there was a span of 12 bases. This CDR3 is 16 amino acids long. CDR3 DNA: TGCGCCAGCAGCTTGGGAGTAGGCAGCATGAACACTGAAGCTTTCTTT. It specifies CASSLGVGSMNTEAFF.

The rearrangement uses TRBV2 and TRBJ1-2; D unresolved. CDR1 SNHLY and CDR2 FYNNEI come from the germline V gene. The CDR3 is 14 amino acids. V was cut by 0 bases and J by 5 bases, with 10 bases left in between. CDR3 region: CASSEALLGYGYTF. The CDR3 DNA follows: TGTGCCAGCAGTGAAGCGCTTCTCGGGTATGGCTACACCTTC.

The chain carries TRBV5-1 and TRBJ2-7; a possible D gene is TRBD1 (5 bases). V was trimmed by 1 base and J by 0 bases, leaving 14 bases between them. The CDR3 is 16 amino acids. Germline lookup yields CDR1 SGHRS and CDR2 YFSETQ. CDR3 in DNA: TGCGCCAGCAGCTTGTGGGCAGGGATGAGCTCCTACGAGCAGTACTTC. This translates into CASSLWAGMSSYEQYF. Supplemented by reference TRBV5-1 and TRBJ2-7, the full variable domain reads KAGVTQTPRYLIKTRGQQVTLSCSPISGHRSVSWYQQTPGQGLQFLFEYFSETQRNKGNFPGRFSGRQFSNSRSEMNVSTLELGDSALYLCASSLWAGMSSYEQYFGPGTRLTVT.

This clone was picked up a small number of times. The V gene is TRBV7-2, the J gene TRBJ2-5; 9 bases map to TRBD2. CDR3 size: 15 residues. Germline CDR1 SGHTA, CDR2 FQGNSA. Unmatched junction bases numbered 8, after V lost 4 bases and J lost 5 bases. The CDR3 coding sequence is TGTGCCAGCAGCTCCGGGCTAGCGGGGAGGGAGACCCAGTACTTC. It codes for CASSSGLAGRETQYF.

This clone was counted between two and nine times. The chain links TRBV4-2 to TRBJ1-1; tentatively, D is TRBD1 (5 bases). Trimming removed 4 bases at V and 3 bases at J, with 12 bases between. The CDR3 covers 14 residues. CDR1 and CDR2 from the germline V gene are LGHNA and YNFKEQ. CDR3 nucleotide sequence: TGTGCCAGCAGCCGCGACAGCAAGGACACTGAAGCTTTCTTT. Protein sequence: CASSRDSKDTEAFF.

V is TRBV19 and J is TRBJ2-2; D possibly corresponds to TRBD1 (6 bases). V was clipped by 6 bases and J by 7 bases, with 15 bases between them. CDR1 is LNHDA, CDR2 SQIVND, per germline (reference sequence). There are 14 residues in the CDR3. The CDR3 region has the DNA TGTGCCAGTAGCCGACAGGATTACTTCGGGGAGCTGTTTTTT. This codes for CASSRQDYFGELFF.